Shown below are 13 T cell receptor beta chains from a single sample sequenced in a study of OX40 agonist ivuxolimab in advanced cancers. This table comes from immunoSEQ multiplex PCR, and its TCRdb copy is limited to in-frame clones, with some not included. The sample holds under 95,000 clones, roughly nine tenths seen once. Specimen: CD4+ or CD8+ T cells sorted from blood, collected in a trial of the OX40 agonist ivuxolimab. The source is an adult with an advanced solid tumor such as melanoma, head and neck, liver or kidney cancer.

V and J are TRBV19 and TRBJ2-7; D is tentatively TRBD1 or TRBD2 (5 bases each). Trimming cost V 5 bases and J 6 bases, with 14 bases left between them. Germline V gene lookup returns CDR1 LNHDA and CDR2 SQIVND (reference sequence). The CDR3 sequence is 13 residues long. CDR3 in DNA: TGTGCCAGTAGTGCGTGGGGGTCGGTCGAGCAGTACTTC. Translating it yields CASSAWGSVEQYF. The full variable domain, its missing parts supplied by reference TRBV19 and TRBJ2-7, is DGGITQSPKYLFRKEGQNVTLSCEQNLNHDAMYWYRQDPGQGLRLIYYSQIVNDFQKGDIAEGYSVSREKKESFPLTVTSAQKNPTAFYLCASSAWGSVEQYFGPGTRLTVT.

This chain joins TRBV6-5 and TRBJ2-1; 8 nucleotides line up with TRBD2. This CDR3 region has 15 residues. Germline loops: CDR1 MNHEY, CDR2 SVGAGI. J gave up 6 bases and V 6 bases, and 10 bases lay outside the gene matches. The chain's CDR3 is CASSHPRGGLNEQFF. In DNA, the CDR3 is TGTGCCAGCAGCCACCCCCGGGGGGGCCTCAATGAGCAGTTCTTC.

This rearrangement joins TRBV6-6 to TRBJ2-5; TRBD2 matches 9 bases. CDR3 size: 15 residues. J gave up 3 bases and V 0 bases, and 2 bases lay outside the gene matches. Germline V gene data show CDR1 as MNHNY and CDR2 as SVGAGI (reference sequence). The CDR3 sequence: CASSYSAGGEETQYF. The CDR3 DNA sequence: TGTGCCAGCAGTTACTCGGCGGGAGGGGAAGAGACCCAGTACTTC.

This chain uses TRBV28 with TRBJ2-7, with 10 bases matching TRBD1. This CDR3 is 16 amino acids long. J gave up 4 bases and V 2 bases, and 8 bases lay outside the gene matches. Per germline, CDR1 MDHEN and CDR2 SYDVKM. CDR3: CASSLIVDRGRYEQYF. The CDR3 DNA sequence: TGTGCCAGCAGTTTAATCGTTGACAGGGGGCGATACGAGCAGTACTTC. Full variable domain (missing parts from reference TRBV28 and TRBJ2-7): DVKVTQSSRYLVKRTGEKVFLECVQDMDHENMFWYRQDPGLGLRLIYFSYDVKMKEKGDIPEGYSVSREKKERFSLILESASTNQTSMYLCASSLIVDRGRYEQYFGPGTRLTVT.

The gene calls are TRBV7-2 and TRBJ2-4, with 7 bases matching TRBD1. V trimming: 5 bases; J trimming: 9 bases; junction bases outside the gene matches: 10. Germline CDR1 and CDR2: SGHTA and FQGNSA. The length of the CDR3 is 14 residues. CDR3 DNA sequence: TGTGCCAGCAGCCTCGGGACAGCCCGGGGCATTCAGTACTTC. Protein product: CASSLGTARGIQYF.

The rearrangement joins TRBV7-2 to TRBJ1-1; TRBD1 might be the D (6 bases). Trimming pared 5 bases from V and 3 bases from J, leaving 16 bases between. The CDR3 is made up of 15 amino acids. Germline V CDR1 and CDR2: SGHTA, FQGNSA. CDR3 sequence reads: CASSPGTMGDTEAFF. The CDR3 DNA reads as TGTGCCAGCAGCCCCGGGACAATGGGGGACACTGAAGCTTTCTTT. Combining the CDR3 with reference TRBV7-2 and TRBJ1-1 gives the whole variable domain GAGVSQSPSNKVTEKGKDVELRCDPISGHTALYWYRQSLGQGLEFLIYFQGNSAPDKSGLPSDRFSAERTGGSVSTLTIQRTQQEDSAVYLCASSPGTMGDTEAFFGQGTRLTVV.

Here the CDR3 reads CASSLGGLSAPWETQYF. Here the CDR3 DNA reads TGCGCCAGCAGCTTGGGGGGACTTAGCGCGCCTTGGGAGACCCAGTACTTC. The chain carries TRBV5-1 and TRBJ2-5, with D possibly being TRBD2 (6 bases). This CDR3 region has 17 residues. With 0 bases removed from V and 5 bases from J, the gap between germline ends came to 20 bases. Germline assignment: CDR1 SGHRS and CDR2 YFSETQ.

The rearrangement links TRBV4-1 to TRBJ2-5; no definite D call. CDR1 is MGHRA, CDR2 YSYEKL, per germline. Trimming shortened V by 0 bases and J by 5 bases, and 16 bases separated the two germline ends. CDR3 length: 16 amino acids. The CDR3 DNA sequence: TGCGCCAGCAGCCAAGAACTGGCCAGCAGGCATGAGACCCAGTACTTC. Its translation: CASSQELASRHETQYF.

The chain joins TRBV28 to TRBJ2-6; the D is unclear. The germline CDR1 and CDR2 sequences are MDHEN and SYDVKM. The CDR3 consists of 14 residues. Trimming removed 7 bases from V and 0 bases from J, with 7 bases in between. CDR3 DNA: TGTGCCAGCATGCTTAGCTCTGGGGCCAACGTCCTGACTTTC. The encoded protein is CASMLSSGANVLTF.

The chain has TRBV6-1 and TRBJ1-2; a weak D match, TRBD1 (6 bases). Looked up from germline, CDR1 is MNHNS and CDR2 is SASEGT. CDR3 length: 15 residues. Trimming shortened V by 6 bases and J by 3 bases, and 17 bases separated the two germline ends. CDR3: CASSPNVGGDYGYTF. Written as DNA, the CDR3 is TGTGCCAGCAGCCCCAACGTGGGGGGCGACTATGGCTACACCTTC.

The chain combines TRBV7-8 with TRBJ1-2; 9 positions match TRBD1. CDR1 and CDR2 (germline): SGHVS, FQNEAQ. V was clipped by 3 bases and J by 6 bases; unmatched bases: 8. The CDR3 is 15 amino acids. DNA for the CDR3: TGTGCCAGCAGCTTTAGTGGGGGACAGGGCAATGGCTACACCTTC. Protein: CASSFSGGQGNGYTF.

This clone was found once. The chain joins TRBV6-5 to TRBJ1-2; 7 positions match TRBD1. Per the germline V gene, CDR1 is MNHEY and CDR2 is SVGAGI. V dropped 2 bases and J dropped 4; count of bases not matched to a gene: 4. The length of the CDR3 is 14 residues. The CDR3 region is CASSYTGQSYGYTF. Here the CDR3 DNA reads TGTGCCAGCAGTTACACGGGACAGTCCTATGGCTACACCTTC.

The chain carries TRBV9 and TRBJ1-5, with unresolved D. The germline V gene encodes CDR1 SGDLS and CDR2 YYNGEE. V lost 1 base and J 0 bases, leaving 8 bases between the germline ends. There are 15 residues in the CDR3. The CDR3 coding sequence is TGTGCCAGCAGCGTAACGGGCCTTAGCAATCAGCCCCAGCATTTT. Encoded protein: CASSVTGLSNQPQHF.